The entry that follows covers one T cell receptor (beta chain) sequence. Its cognate antigen is unknown. Per TCR library, about 3.5 ug of total RNA was used. TCRdb re-called the 5' RACE reads; every CDR3 protein appears as one record, without DNA. The sample table sets out roughly 200,000 distinct CDR3 sequences. The germline V gene has CDR1 SGHTA and CDR2 FQGNSA. The CDR3 sequence is 14 residues long. The sample originates from a study of monozygotic twins with inflammatory bowel disease. Study findings and constraints: Extra variability in the repertoires of patients may have come from differing immunosuppressive treatments. IBD patients showed reduced TCRbeta diversity (inverse Simpson) versus healthy co-twins. Whether twins were concordant or discordant made no difference to repertoire similarity, possibly from limited power.

The sequence was collected from a human donor with ulcerative colitis or Crohn's disease, or a healthy co-twin of an affected twin (not recorded which). Material for sequencing was blood. The chain has TRBV7-2 and TRBJ2-3; TCRdb selects TRBD1, and the lack of DNA leaves this call unchecked. The CDR3 reads CASSPGRTRDTQYF.